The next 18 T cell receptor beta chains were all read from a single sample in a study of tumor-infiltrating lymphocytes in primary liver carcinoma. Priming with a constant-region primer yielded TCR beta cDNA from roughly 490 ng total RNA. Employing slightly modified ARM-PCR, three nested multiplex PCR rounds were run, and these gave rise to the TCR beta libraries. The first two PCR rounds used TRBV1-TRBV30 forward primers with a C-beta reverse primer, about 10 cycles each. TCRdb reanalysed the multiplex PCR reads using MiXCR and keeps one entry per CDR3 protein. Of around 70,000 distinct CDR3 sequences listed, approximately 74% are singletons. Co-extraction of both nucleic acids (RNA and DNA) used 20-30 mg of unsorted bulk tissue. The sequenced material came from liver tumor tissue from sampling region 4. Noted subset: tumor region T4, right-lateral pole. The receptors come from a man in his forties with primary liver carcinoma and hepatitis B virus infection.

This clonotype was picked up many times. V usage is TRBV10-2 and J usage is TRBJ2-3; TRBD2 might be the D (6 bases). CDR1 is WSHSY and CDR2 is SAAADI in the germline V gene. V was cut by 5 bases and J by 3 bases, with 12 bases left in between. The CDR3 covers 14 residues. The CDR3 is CASSPRESTDTQYF. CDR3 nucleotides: TGCGCCAGCAGTCCCCGGGAGTCTACAGATACGCAGTATTTT.

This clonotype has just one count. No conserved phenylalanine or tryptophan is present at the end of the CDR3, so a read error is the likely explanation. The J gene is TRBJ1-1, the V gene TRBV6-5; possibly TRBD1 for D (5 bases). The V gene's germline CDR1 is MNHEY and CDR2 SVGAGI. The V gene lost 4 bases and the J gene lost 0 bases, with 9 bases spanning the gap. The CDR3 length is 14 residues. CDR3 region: CASSLDNLNTEAFL. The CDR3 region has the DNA TGTGCCAGCAGTTTGGACAACCTGAACACTGAAGCTTTCCTT.

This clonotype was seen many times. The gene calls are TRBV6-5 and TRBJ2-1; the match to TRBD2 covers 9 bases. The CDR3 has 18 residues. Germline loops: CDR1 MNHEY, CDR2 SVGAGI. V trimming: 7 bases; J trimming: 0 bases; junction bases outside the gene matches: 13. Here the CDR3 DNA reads TGTGCCAGCAACAACTACCCCCCTAGCGGGGTCTCCTACAATGAGCAGTTCTTC. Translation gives CASNNYPPSGVSYNEQFF.

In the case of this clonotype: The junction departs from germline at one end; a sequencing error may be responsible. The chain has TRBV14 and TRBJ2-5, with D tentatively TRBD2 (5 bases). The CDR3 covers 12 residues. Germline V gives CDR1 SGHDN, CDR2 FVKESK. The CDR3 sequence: CATSGGGVTQYF. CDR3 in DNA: TGTGCCACCAGCGGAGGTGGGGTAACCCAATACTTC. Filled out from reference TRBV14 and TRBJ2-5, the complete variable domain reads EAGVTQFPSHSVIEKGQTVTLRCDPISGHDNLYWYRRVMGKEIKFLLHFVKESKQDESGMPNNRFLAERTGGTYSTLKVQPAELEDSGVYFCATSGGGVTQYFGPGTRLLVL.

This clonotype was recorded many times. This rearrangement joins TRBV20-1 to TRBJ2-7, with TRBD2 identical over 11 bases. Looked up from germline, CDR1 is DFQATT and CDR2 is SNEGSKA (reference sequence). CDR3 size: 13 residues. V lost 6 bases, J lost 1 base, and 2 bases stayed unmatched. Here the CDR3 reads CSAVAGGSYEQYF. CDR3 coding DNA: TGCAGTGCAGTAGCGGGAGGGTCCTACGAGCAGTACTTC.

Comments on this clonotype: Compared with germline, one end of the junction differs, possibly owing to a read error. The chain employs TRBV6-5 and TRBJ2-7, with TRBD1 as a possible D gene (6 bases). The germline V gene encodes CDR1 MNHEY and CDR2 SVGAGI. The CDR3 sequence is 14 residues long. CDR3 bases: TGCGCCGGCAGTTACTCTATGCAGGGGTACGAGCAGTACTTC. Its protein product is CAGSYSMQGYEQYF.

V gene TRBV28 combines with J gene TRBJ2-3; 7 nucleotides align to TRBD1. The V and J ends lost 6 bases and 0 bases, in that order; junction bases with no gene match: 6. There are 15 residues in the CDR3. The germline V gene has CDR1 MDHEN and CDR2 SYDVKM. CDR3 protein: CASRGDRTSTDTQYF. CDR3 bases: TGTGCCAGCAGGGGGGACAGAACAAGCACAGATACGCAGTATTTT.

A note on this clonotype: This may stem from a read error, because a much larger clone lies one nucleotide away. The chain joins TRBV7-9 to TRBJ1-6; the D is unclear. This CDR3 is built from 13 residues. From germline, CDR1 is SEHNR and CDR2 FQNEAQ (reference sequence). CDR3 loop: CASSLPGESPFHF. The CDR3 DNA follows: TGTGCCAGCAGCTTACCCGGGGAGTCACCCTTCCACTTT.

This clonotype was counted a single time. The CDR3 reads CASSLSYFWTGLNEKLFF. The DNA of the CDR3 is TGTGCCAGCAGCTTATCTTATTTCTGGACAGGATTGAATGAAAAACTGTTTTTT. This sequence joins TRBV11-2 and TRBJ1-4; the match to TRBD1 covers 7 bases. Trimming removed 2 bases from V and 5 bases from J; junction bases left unmatched: 14. The CDR3 sequence is 18 residues long. CDR1 and CDR2 (germline): SGHAT, FQNNGV.

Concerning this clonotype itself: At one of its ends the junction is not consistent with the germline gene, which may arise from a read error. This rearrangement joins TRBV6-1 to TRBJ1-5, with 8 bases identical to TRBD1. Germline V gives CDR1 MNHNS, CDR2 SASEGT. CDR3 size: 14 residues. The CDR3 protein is CACSVDRGNRPQHF. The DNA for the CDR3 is TGTGCCTGCAGTGTAGACAGGGGCAATCGGCCCCAGCATTTT.

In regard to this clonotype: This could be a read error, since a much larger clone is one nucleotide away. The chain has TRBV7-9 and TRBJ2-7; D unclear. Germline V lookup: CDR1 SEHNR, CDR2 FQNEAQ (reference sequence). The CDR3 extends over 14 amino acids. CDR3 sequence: CARSLGRERDEQYF. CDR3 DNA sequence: TGTGCCAGGAGCTTAGGCCGAGAGAGAGACGAGCAGTACTTC.

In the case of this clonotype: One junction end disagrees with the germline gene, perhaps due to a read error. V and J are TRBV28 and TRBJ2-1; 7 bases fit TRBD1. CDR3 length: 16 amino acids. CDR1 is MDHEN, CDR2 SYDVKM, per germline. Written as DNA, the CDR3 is TGTGCCAGCAGTATAGATTTGGGGACAGAGTTCAGCCAGCAGTTTTTC. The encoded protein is CASSIDLGTEFSQQFF.

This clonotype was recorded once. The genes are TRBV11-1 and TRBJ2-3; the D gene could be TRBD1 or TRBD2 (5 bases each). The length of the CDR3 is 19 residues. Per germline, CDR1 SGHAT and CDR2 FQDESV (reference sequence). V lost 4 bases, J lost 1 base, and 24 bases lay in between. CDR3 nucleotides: TGTGCCAGCAGCTCTGGGGGAAGCTCTGTTGGAGTCCGCACAGATACGCAGTATTTT. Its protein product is CASSSGGSSVGVRTDTQYF.

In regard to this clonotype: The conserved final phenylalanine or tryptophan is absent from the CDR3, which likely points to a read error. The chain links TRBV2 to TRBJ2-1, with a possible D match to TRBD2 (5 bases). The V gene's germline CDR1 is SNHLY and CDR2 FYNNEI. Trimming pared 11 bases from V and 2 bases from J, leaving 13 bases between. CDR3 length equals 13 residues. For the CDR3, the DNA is TGTGCCTCGAAAGCTAGCACCTACAATGAGCAGTTCGTC. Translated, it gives CASKASTYNEQFV.

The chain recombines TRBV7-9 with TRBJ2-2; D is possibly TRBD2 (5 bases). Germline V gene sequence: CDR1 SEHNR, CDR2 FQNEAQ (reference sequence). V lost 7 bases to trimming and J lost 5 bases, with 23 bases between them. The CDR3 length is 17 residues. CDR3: CASNPLDGDIRTGELFF. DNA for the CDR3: TGTGCCAGCAACCCCTTGGACGGGGATATTAGGACCGGGGAGCTGTTTTTT.

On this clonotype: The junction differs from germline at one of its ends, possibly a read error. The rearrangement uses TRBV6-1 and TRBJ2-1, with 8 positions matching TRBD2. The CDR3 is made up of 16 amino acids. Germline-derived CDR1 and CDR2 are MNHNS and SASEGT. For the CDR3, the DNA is TGTGCCAGTAGTGCCCTCCCCACCGGGGGGGGCGATGAGCAGTTCTTC. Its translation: CASSALPTGGGDEQFF.

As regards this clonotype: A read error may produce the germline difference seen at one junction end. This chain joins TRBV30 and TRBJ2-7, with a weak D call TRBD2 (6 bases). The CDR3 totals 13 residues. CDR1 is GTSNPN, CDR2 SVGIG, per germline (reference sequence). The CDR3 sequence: CACKGSLDYEQYF. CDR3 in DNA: TGTGCCTGTAAAGGGTCCCTGGACTACGAGCAGTATTTC.

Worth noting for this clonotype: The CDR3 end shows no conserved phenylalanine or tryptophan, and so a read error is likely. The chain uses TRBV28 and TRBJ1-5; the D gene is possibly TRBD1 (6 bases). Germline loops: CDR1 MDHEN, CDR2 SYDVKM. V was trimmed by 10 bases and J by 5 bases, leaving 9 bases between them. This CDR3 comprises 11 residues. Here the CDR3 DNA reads TGTGCCACGGAGGGGGATCAGCCCCAGCATTCT. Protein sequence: CATEGDQPQHS.